The 28 T cell receptor beta chains listed next were all sequenced from one sample in a study of T cell clonotyping in hematopoietic cell transplantation. Time point defined: recipient sample about 28 days before transplant, after cytoreduction. The repertoire was sequenced with immunoSEQ multiplex PCR; TCRdb's copy has only in-frame clones and lacks some. This sample yields about 49,000 clones, of which more than 75% are seen a single time; 5.9% belongs to the top ten. The sequences come from peripheral blood mononuclear cells, collected before stem cell transplant. The source of these receptors is a man aged 55 to 69 with biphenotypic leukemia. Some clones in this sample may be carry-over from other donors' samples.

The CDR3 protein is CASSPVSVNYGYTF. For the CDR3, the DNA is TGCGCCAGCAGCCCCGTTTCGGTGAACTATGGCTACACCTTC. This chain links TRBV5-1 with TRBJ1-2; D is undetermined. Trimming took off 4 bases at V and 2 bases at J, with 12 bases between the two ends. Germline assignment: CDR1 SGHRS and CDR2 YFSETQ. The CDR3 is 14 amino acids.

The rearrangement links TRBV11-2 to TRBJ1-4; D might be TRBD1 (6 bases). The CDR3 totals 14 residues. The germline V gene encodes CDR1 SGHAT and CDR2 FQNNGV. V was cut by 3 bases and J by 6 bases, with 11 bases left in between. In DNA, the CDR3 is TGTGCCAGCAGCTTCCGGACAGAAGATGAAAAACTGTTTTTT. This translates into CASSFRTEDEKLFF.

The V and J genes are TRBV28 and TRBJ2-3, with 7 bases fitting TRBD1. CDR1 and CDR2 from the germline V gene are MDHEN and SYDVKM. The CDR3 covers 17 residues. J was trimmed by 6 bases and V by 6 bases; bases with no gene match: 18. Here the CDR3 reads CASRDQKGQSFGDTQYF. CDR3 nucleotides: TGTGCCAGCAGGGATCAAAAGGGACAGTCCTTCGGGGATACGCAGTATTTT. The variable domain in full, completed from reference TRBV28 and TRBJ2-3, reads DVKVTQSSRYLVKRTGEKVFLECVQDMDHENMFWYRQDPGLGLRLIYFSYDVKMKEKGDIPEGYSVSREKKERFSLILESASTNQTSMYLCASRDQKGQSFGDTQYFGPGTRLTVL.

The V call is TRBV19, the J call TRBJ1-5; perhaps TRBD1 as D (5 bases). V was cut by 0 bases and J by 5 bases, with 8 bases left in between. CDR3 length: 14 amino acids. Germline CDR1 reads LNHDA; CDR2 reads SQIVND (reference sequence). CDR3 region: CASSIEGPHQPQHF. CDR3 nucleotide sequence: TGTGCCAGTAGTATAGAGGGGCCCCATCAGCCCCAGCATTTT.

The CDR3 loop reads CASSRYGDTDTQYF. The DNA of the CDR3 is TGTGCCAGCAGCAGATACGGAGACACAGATACGCAGTATTTT. The chain employs TRBV7-6 and TRBJ2-3; no reliable D call. The germline V and J ends were trimmed by 5 bases and 2 bases, with 11 bases remaining between them. Germline CDR1 reads SGHVS; CDR2 reads FNYEAQ. The CDR3 runs 14 residues.

The chain combines TRBV19 with TRBJ2-2; 10 bases are shared with TRBD1. Germline loops: CDR1 LNHDA, CDR2 SQIVND (reference sequence). J gave up 4 bases and V 6 bases, and 8 bases lay outside the gene matches. The CDR3 runs to 16 residues. The DNA for the CDR3 is TGTGCCAGTAGGCCGGGACAGGGGTTCTTCACCGGGGAGCTGTTTTTT. This codes for CASRPGQGFFTGELFF.

The chain couples TRBV19 to TRBJ2-5; 8 bases map to TRBD1. Trimming took 8 bases from V and 10 from J; bases not matched to a gene: 15. CDR3 length: 14 amino acids. From germline, CDR1 is LNHDA and CDR2 SQIVND (reference sequence). CDR3 sequence reads: CASSQDRARGDQYF. DNA of the CDR3: TGTGCCAGTTCCCAGGACAGGGCGAGGGGGGACCAGTACTTC. Variable domain in full (rest from reference TRBV19 and TRBJ2-5): DGGITQSPKYLFRKEGQNVTLSCEQNLNHDAMYWYRQDPGQGLRLIYYSQIVNDFQKGDIAEGYSVSREKKESFPLTVTSAQKNPTAFYLCASSQDRARGDQYFGPGTRLLVL.

The chain has TRBV9 and TRBJ2-3; D gene unclear. The V gene lost 0 bases and the J gene lost 2 bases, with 7 bases spanning the gap. The germline V gene encodes CDR1 SGDLS and CDR2 YYNGEE. The CDR3 is made up of 14 amino acids. For the CDR3, the DNA is TGTGCCAGCAGCGTAGCTGAGCTCACAGATACGCAGTATTTT. This gives the protein CASSVAELTDTQYF.

The rearrangement links TRBV5-1 to TRBJ1-2; the D gene is possibly TRBD1 (5 bases). From germline, CDR1 is SGHRS and CDR2 YFSETQ. V was clipped by 5 bases and J by 3 bases, with 11 bases between them. This CDR3 contains 13 residues. CDR3 protein: CASRLRDDYGYTF. CDR3 bases: TGCGCCAGCAGACTCCGGGACGACTATGGCTACACCTTC.

This sequence joins TRBV6-5 and TRBJ2-1; D uncertain. V was shortened by 8 bases and J by 7 bases, with 21 bases between the two germline ends. Germline CDR1 is MNHEY and CDR2 is SVGAGI. The CDR3 has 15 amino acids. CDR3 sequence: CASQSGVLGWNEQFF. For the CDR3, the DNA is TGTGCCAGCCAGAGTGGGGTCCTTGGGTGGAATGAGCAGTTCTTC.

V gene TRBV5-1 combines with J gene TRBJ2-2; D gene uncertain. There are 16 residues in the CDR3. CDR1 SGHRS and CDR2 YFSETQ come from the germline V gene. The V gene lost 2 bases and the J gene lost 1 base, with 12 bases spanning the gap. This CDR3 reads CASSFVSNRNTGELFF. The CDR3 nucleotides are TGCGCCAGCAGCTTTGTTTCGAACAGGAACACCGGGGAGCTGTTTTTT.

This clone was seen more than once but under ten times. The CDR3 sequence is CASSVGIGRNTEAFF. The CDR3 region has the DNA TGTGCCAGCAGTGTCGGGATAGGGAGAAACACTGAAGCTTTCTTT. V and J are TRBV2 and TRBJ1-1; the D is unclear. The V gene lost 4 bases and the J gene lost 2 bases, with 14 bases spanning the gap. Germline V gene lookup returns CDR1 SNHLY and CDR2 FYNNEI. This CDR3 contains 15 residues.

This CDR3 reads CASGTGNEKLFF. The DNA of the CDR3 is TGTGCCAGTGGGACAGGGAATGAAAAACTGTTTTTT. This chain uses TRBV2 with TRBJ1-4, with TRBD1 identical over 9 bases. Germline values: CDR1 SNHLY, CDR2 FYNNEI. The J segment lost 5 bases and the V segment lost 9 bases, leaving 1 base of the junction unmatched. The CDR3 has 12 residues.

The chain combines TRBV18 with TRBJ1-1, with 7 nucleotides matching TRBD1. V shed 4 bases and J 0 bases; nucleotides not matched to a gene: 8. The germline V gene has CDR1 KGHSH and CDR2 LQKENI. The CDR3 runs to 16 residues. For the CDR3, the DNA is TGTGCCAGCTCACTTGAGACAGGGATCTTGAACACTGAAGCTTTCTTT. Its protein is CASSLETGILNTEAFF.

The gene calls are TRBV5-7 and TRBJ2-7; 9 bases line up with TRBD1. TRBV5-7 carries the ORF label, with uncertain function. The CDR3 runs 14 residues. The junction had 6 bases not matched to a gene; V was cut back by 8 bases and J by 0 bases. The CDR3 spells CASFRDRVSYEQYF. As DNA, the CDR3 is TGTGCCAGTTTCCGGGACAGGGTCTCCTACGAGCAGTACTTC.

This sequence joins TRBV28 and TRBJ1-5; D uncertain. V dropped 5 bases and J dropped 7 bases, with 18 bases sitting between them. Germline V gene sequence: CDR1 MDHEN, CDR2 SYDVKM. There are 15 residues in the CDR3. CDR3 sequence: CASSMSHPVPQPQHF. The CDR3 region has the DNA TGTGCCAGCAGTATGTCTCATCCGGTGCCCCAGCCCCAGCATTTT.

The rearrangement links TRBV2 to TRBJ2-5; 7 bases are shared with TRBD2. CDR1 and CDR2 (germline): SNHLY, FYNNEI. The V segment lost 6 bases and the J segment 2 bases; nucleotides outside the gene matches: 9. The CDR3 is 15 amino acids. The CDR3 loop reads CASSLRLAVQETQYF. CDR3 DNA sequence: TGTGCCAGCAGCCTTAGACTAGCCGTACAAGAGACCCAGTACTTC.

CDR3 nucleotide sequence: TGTGCCAGCAGCTTCACGGTAGCAGAAAAACTGTTTTTT. It encodes CASSFTVAEKLFF. The J gene is TRBJ1-4, the V gene TRBV7-9; D uncertain. This CDR3 has 13 amino acids. CDR1 is SEHNR and CDR2 is FQNEAQ in the germline V gene (reference sequence). Trimming left V 3 bases short and J 8 bases short, with 10 bases between.

The genes are TRBV6-1 and TRBJ2-2, with D hard to call. V was trimmed by 3 bases and J by 2 bases, leaving 7 bases between them. This CDR3 is built from 14 residues. CDR1 MNHNS and CDR2 SASEGT come from the germline V gene. The CDR3 DNA is TGTGCCAGCAGTGAGGCGAGAAACACCGGGGAGCTGTTTTTT. This codes for CASSEARNTGELFF.

This chain joins TRBV5-4 and TRBJ2-1; D gene uncertain. The CDR3 has 16 amino acids. Germline CDR1 and CDR2: SGHNT and YYREEE (reference sequence). V gave up 4 bases and J gave up 0 bases, with 14 bases separating them. The CDR3 DNA follows: TGTGCCAGCAGCCAATCCCTAGTCCTCTCCTACAATGAGCAGTTCTTC. It translates to CASSQSLVLSYNEQFF.

V is TRBV6-6 and J is TRBJ2-1; D tentatively reads TRBD1 or TRBD2 (5 bases each). Trimming took off 2 bases at V and 7 bases at J, with 12 bases between the two ends. CDR1 and CDR2 from the germline V gene are MNHNY and SVGAGI (reference sequence). The CDR3 runs to 14 residues. Here the CDR3 reads CASSYERGKNEQFF. The CDR3 coding sequence is TGTGCCAGCAGTTACGAGAGGGGAAAGAATGAGCAGTTCTTC.

Note on this clone: Other DNA sequences within the sample encode an identical CDR3. The rearrangement links TRBV7-2 to TRBJ1-4; no clear D. Germline values: CDR1 SGHTA, CDR2 FQGNSA. This CDR3 contains 13 residues. Between the trimmed V and J ends, which lost 5 bases and 0 bases, there was a span of 4 bases. The CDR3 spells CASSLATNEKLFF. CDR3 DNA: TGTGCCAGCAGCCTTGCAACTAATGAAAAACTGTTTTTT.

The CDR3 sequence: CASSRSGNTIYF. For the CDR3, the DNA is TGTGCCAGCAGCCGCTCTGGAAACACCATATATTTT. The rearrangement uses TRBV11-1 and TRBJ1-3; D is unresolved. The germline CDR1 and CDR2 sequences are SGHAT and FQDESV (reference sequence). CDR3 length: 12 amino acids. V lost 5 bases, J lost 0 bases, and 2 bases lay in between.

This chain joins TRBV7-9 and TRBJ2-2, with unresolved D. The CDR3 length is 14 residues. Trimming stripped 4 bases from V and 6 bases from J, with 12 bases between. Germline lookup yields CDR1 SEHNR and CDR2 FQNEAQ (reference sequence). The CDR3 sequence is CASSSRTSPGELFF. The DNA of the CDR3 is TGTGCCAGCAGCTCGAGAACAAGTCCCGGGGAGCTGTTTTTT.

The chain carries TRBV5-1 and TRBJ2-3; no clear D. This CDR3 spans 14 amino acids. Germline V CDR1 and CDR2: SGHRS, YFSETQ. Trimming took off 0 bases at V and 0 bases at J, with 5 bases between the two ends. This CDR3 reads CASSLDWSTDTQYF. The CDR3 DNA is TGCGCCAGCAGCTTGGACTGGAGCACAGATACGCAGTATTTT.

The chain recombines TRBV28 with TRBJ1-2; tentatively, D is TRBD1 (5 bases). This CDR3 spans 13 amino acids. V shed 7 bases and J shed 1 base, with 10 bases lying between them. CDR1 is MDHEN and CDR2 is SYDVKM in the germline V gene. CDR3 DNA: TGTGCCAGCACCATAGGGGATAACTATGGCTACACCTTC. This translates into CASTIGDNYGYTF.

The chain links TRBV4-1 to TRBJ1-4; D is unclear. The CDR3 sequence is 17 residues long. The V and J ends lost 1 base and 0 bases respectively, with 12 bases between them. Per germline, CDR1 MGHRA and CDR2 YSYEKL. CDR3 bases: TGCGCCAGCAGCCAAGTCCTTTGGTCGGCAACTAATGAAAAACTGTTTTTT. The encoded protein is CASSQVLWSATNEKLFF.

This clone was counted once. The chain combines TRBV6-1 with TRBJ1-5, with 7 bases identical to TRBD1. The CDR3 extends over 14 amino acids. Per germline, CDR1 MNHNS and CDR2 SASEGT. The V and J ends lost 5 bases and 1 base, in that order; junction bases with no gene match: 2. As DNA, the CDR3 is TGTGCCAGCAGTAAGGGGGCGAGCAATCAGCCCCAGCATTTT. Residues: CASSKGASNQPQHF.